This passage covers 5 T cell receptor beta chains from one sample sequenced in a study of blood T cell repertoires in COVID-19. Assay used: immunoSEQ multiplex PCR; TCRdb lists only in-frame clones, some missing. Of more than 80,000 clones listed, over 75% were seen once; the top ten hold around 10%. Sequencing was carried out using peripheral blood. All receptors come from a man older than 75 with acute or convalescent COVID-19.

The chain has TRBV6-5 and TRBJ1-5; possible D gene TRBD1, 6 bases. CDR1 MNHEY and CDR2 SVGAGI come from the germline V gene. The CDR3 covers 14 residues. With 8 bases removed from V and 2 bases from J, the gap between germline ends came to 13 bases. For the CDR3, the DNA is TGTGCCAGCGGCAGGGGATTCGGCAATCAGCCCCAGCATTTT. Translation gives CASGRGFGNQPQHF.

In the case of this clone: One junction end does not reproduce the germline sequence, and a read error may be involved. V is TRBV18 and J is TRBJ1-5, with 9 bases lining up with TRBD1. CDR1 and CDR2 from the germline V gene are KGHSH and LQKENI. This CDR3 is 15 amino acids long. The CDR3 nucleotides read TGTGCCAGCGCACCCCGGACAGGGGCGGACCAGCCCCAGCATTTT. Its translation: CASAPRTGADQPQHF.

The chain is built from TRBV7-9 and TRBJ2-1, with TRBD1 identical over 7 bases. The V segment lost 8 bases and the J segment 7 bases; nucleotides outside the gene matches: 8. The germline V gene encodes CDR1 SEHNR and CDR2 FQNEAQ (reference sequence). This CDR3 spans 13 amino acids. CDR3 in amino acids: CASREGAGNEQFF. The CDR3 DNA is TGTGCCAGCCGTGAGGGGGCGGGTAATGAGCAGTTCTTC.

The chain recombines TRBV5-1 with TRBJ2-5, with 9 bases identical to TRBD2. The ends lost 0 bases at V and 5 bases at J; junction bases unmatched: 11. The CDR3 runs to 17 residues. Germline V gives CDR1 SGHRS, CDR2 YFSETQ. CDR3 sequence: CASSLGAAGGPMETQYF. The CDR3 region has the DNA TGCGCCAGCAGCTTGGGGGCGGCGGGAGGGCCCATGGAGACCCAGTACTTC.

The chain carries TRBV2 and TRBJ1-2, with unresolved D. V dropped 4 bases and J dropped 8 bases, with 14 bases sitting between them. The CDR3 loop spans 13 amino acids. Germline V gives CDR1 SNHLY, CDR2 FYNNEI. The CDR3 loop reads CASSVAGGSGYTF. In DNA, the CDR3 is TGTGCCAGCAGTGTGGCAGGTGGTTCGGGCTACACCTTC.